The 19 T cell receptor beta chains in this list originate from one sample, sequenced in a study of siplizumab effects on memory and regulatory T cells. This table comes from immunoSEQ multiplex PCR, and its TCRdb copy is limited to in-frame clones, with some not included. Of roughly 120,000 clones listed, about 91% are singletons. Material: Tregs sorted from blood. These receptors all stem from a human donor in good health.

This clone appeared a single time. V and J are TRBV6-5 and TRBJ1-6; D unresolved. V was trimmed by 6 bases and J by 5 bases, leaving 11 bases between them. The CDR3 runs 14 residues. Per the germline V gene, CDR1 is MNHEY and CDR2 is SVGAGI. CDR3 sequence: CASSSTANNSPLHF. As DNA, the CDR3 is TGTGCCAGCAGCTCTACAGCAAATAATTCACCCCTCCACTTT.

CDR3 DNA: TGTGCCAGCAGCCCCGCGGTGGCGGCAGGGTGGCAGCCCCAGCATTTT. Protein product: CASSPAVAAGWQPQHF. This chain links TRBV4-2 with TRBJ1-5; tentatively, D is TRBD1 (5 bases). Looked up from germline, CDR1 is LGHNA and CDR2 is YNFKEQ. Trimming took off 4 bases at V and 7 bases at J, with 20 bases between the two ends. The length of the CDR3 is 16 residues.

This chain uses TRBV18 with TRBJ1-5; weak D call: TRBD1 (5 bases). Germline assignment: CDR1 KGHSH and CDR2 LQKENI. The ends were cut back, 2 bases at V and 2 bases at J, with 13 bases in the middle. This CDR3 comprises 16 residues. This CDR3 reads CASSPWGGARNQPQHF. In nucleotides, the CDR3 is TGTGCCAGCTCACCATGGGGAGGGGCTCGCAATCAGCCCCAGCATTTT. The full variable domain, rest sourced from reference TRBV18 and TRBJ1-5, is NAGVMQNPRHLVRRRGQEARLRCSPMKGHSHVYWYRQLPEEGLKFMVYLQKENIIDESGMPKERFSAEFPKEGPSILRIQQVVRGDSAAYFCASSPWGGARNQPQHFGDGTRLSIL.

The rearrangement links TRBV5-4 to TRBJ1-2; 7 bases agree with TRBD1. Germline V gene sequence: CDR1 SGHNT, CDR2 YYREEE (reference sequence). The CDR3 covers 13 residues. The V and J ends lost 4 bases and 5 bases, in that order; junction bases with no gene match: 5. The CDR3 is CASSDQGGYGYTF. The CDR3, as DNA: TGTGCCAGCAGCGACCAGGGGGGGTATGGCTACACCTTC.

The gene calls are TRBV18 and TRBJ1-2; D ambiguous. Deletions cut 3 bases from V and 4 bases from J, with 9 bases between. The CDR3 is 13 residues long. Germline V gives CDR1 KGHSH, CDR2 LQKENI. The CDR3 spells CASSPEPIYGYTF. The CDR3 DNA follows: TGTGCCAGCTCACCGGAACCTATCTATGGCTACACCTTC.

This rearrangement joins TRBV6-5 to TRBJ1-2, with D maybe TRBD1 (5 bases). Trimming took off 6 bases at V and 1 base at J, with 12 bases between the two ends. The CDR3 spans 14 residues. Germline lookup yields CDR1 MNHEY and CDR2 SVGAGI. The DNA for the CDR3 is TGTGCCAGCAGACGCGGGGCCGGTAACTATGGCTACACCTTC. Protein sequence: CASRRGAGNYGYTF.

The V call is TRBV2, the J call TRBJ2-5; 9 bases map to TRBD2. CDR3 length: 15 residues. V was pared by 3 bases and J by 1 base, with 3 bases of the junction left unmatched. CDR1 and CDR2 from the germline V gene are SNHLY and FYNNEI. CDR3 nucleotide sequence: TGTGCCAGCAGTGAGGGCGGGAGGGCCCAAGAGACCCAGTACTTC. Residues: CASSEGGRAQETQYF.

This CDR3 is CASSFMVSEGEQFF. The CDR3 DNA sequence: TGCGCCAGCAGCTTCATGGTCTCTGAGGGTGAGCAGTTCTTC. The chain joins TRBV5-1 to TRBJ2-1; D perhaps matches TRBD2 (5 bases). V lost 2 bases, J lost 9 bases, and 15 bases lay in between. Germline V gives CDR1 SGHRS, CDR2 YFSETQ. The CDR3 is made up of 14 amino acids.

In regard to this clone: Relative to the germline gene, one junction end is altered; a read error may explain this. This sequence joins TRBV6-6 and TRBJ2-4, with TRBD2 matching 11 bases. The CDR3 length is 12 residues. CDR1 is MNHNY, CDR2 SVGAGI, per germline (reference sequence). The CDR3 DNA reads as TGTGCCAGCAGTTACGGGCGACTAGCGGGGAACTTC. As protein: CASSYGRLAGNF.

CDR3: CASTTAGGAGELFF. The CDR3 DNA follows: TGTGCCAGTACCACCGCGGGAGGGGCCGGGGAGCTGTTTTTT. V is TRBV19 and J is TRBJ2-2, with 9 bases lining up with TRBD2. Germline V gives CDR1 LNHDA, CDR2 SQIVND (reference sequence). This CDR3 has 14 amino acids. With 7 bases clipped from V and 6 bases from J, the junction kept 6 bases outside the gene matches.

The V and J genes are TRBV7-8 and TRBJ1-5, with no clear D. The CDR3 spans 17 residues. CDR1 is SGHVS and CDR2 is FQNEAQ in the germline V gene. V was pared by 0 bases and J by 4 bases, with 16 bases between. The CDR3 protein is CASSLAFTPFGNQPQHF. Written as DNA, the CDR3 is TGTGCCAGCAGCTTAGCATTCACCCCATTTGGGAATCAGCCCCAGCATTTT.

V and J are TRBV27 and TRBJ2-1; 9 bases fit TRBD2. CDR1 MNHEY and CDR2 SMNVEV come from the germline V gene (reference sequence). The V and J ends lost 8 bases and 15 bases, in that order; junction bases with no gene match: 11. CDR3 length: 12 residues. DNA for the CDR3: TGTGCCAGCCGGAGGTGGGCGGGGGGGTTGTTCTTC. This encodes CASRRWAGGLFF.

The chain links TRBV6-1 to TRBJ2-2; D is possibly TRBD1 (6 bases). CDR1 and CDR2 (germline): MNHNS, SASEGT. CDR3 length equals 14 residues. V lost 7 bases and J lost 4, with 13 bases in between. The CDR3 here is CASNRRGGTGELFF. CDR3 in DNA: TGTGCCAGCAACCGCAGGGGTGGCACCGGGGAGCTGTTTTTT.

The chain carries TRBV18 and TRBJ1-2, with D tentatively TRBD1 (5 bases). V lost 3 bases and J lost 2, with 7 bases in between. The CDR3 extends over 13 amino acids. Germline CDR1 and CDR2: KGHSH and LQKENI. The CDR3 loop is CASSPDRNYGYTF. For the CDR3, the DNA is TGTGCCAGCTCACCTGACAGAAACTATGGCTACACCTTC.

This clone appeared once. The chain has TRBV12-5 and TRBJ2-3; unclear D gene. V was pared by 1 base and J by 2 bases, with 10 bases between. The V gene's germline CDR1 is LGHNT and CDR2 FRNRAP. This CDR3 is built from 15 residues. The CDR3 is CASGLGHLPTDTQYF. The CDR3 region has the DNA TGTGCTAGTGGTTTGGGACACCTCCCCACAGATACGCAGTATTTT.

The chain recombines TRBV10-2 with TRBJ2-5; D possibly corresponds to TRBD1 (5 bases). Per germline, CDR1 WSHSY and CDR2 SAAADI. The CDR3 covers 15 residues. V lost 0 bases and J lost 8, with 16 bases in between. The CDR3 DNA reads TGCGCCAGCAGTGAGTCGTCAAGGTCAGGGCAAACCCAGTACTTC. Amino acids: CASSESSRSGQTQYF.

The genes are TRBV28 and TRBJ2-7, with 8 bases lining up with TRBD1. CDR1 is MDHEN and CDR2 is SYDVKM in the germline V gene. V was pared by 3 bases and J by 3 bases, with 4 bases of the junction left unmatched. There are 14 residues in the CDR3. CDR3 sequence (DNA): TGTGCCAGCAGTTTGTGGACAGGGTACTACGAGCAGTACTTC. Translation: CASSLWTGYYEQYF.

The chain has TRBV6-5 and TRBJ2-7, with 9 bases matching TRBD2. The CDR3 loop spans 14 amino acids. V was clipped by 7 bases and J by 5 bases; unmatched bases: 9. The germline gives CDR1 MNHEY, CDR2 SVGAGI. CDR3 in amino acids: CASKRISGSHEQYF. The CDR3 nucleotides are TGTGCCAGCAAGCGTATTAGCGGGAGCCACGAGCAGTACTTC.

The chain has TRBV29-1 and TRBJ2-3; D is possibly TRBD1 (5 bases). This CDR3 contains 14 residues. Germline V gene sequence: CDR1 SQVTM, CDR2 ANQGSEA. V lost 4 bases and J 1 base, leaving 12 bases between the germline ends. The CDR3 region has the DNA TGCAGCGTTGTTTTTGACAGACGCACAGATACGCAGTATTTT. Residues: CSVVFDRRTDTQYF.